The table lists the clone carrying this T cell receptor (beta chain) with a few counts. The junction does not match germline at one end; this may be a read error. The CDR3 has 13 residues. Germline CDR1 is SSHAT and CDR2 is FNYEAQ (reference sequence). This sample was included in a study of cytomegalovirus exposure and HLA in healthy donors. PCR amplification relied on 60 Vbeta primers (plus 13 Jbeta primers). The method was immunoSEQ multiplex PCR; TCRdb's version includes in-frame clones alone and lacks a portion of them. Of roughly 55,000 clones in the sample, 55% to 85% were seen once. This clonotype was obtained from a middle-aged man in good health and CMV-seropositive. The V gene is TRBV7-7, the J gene TRBJ1-6; TRBD1 matches at 8 bases. The sequenced material came from PBMCs. This CDR3 reads CASSLDRGSPLHF. The CDR3 nucleotides are TGTGCTAGCAGCTTAGACAGGGGTTCACCCCTCCACTTT. The variable domain in full, with the rest retrieved from reference TRBV7-7 and TRBJ1-6, is GAGVSQSPRYKVTKRGQDVTLRCDPISSHATLYWYQQALGQGPEFLTYFNYEAQPDKSGLPSDRFSAERPEGSISTLTIQRTEQRDSAMYRCASSLDRGSPLHFGNGTRLTVT.